The 9 T cell receptor beta chains in this list originate from one sample, sequenced in a study of T-cell memory formation after mild COVID-19. TCRdb re-analysed the 5' RACE reads in MiXCR, keeping a single row per CDR3 protein. The table lists under 50,000 distinct CDR3 sequences, about a tenth of them singletons. The source material was PBMCs or a T cell subset sorted from them (not recorded which). Source of these receptors: an adult woman who had mild COVID-19 (a few samples of this study predate the infection). Cell type and time point are not known.

At least ten counts were recorded for this clonotype. V is TRBV6-5 and J is TRBJ2-5, with D maybe TRBD1 (6 bases). This CDR3 has 13 residues. The germline V gene encodes CDR1 MNHEY and CDR2 SVGAGI. Trimming took off 9 bases at V and 5 bases at J, with 16 bases between the two ends. The CDR3 DNA sequence: TGTGCCAGTCGCCCAGGGGACCGGGAGACCCAGTACTTC. Amino acids: CASRPGDRETQYF.

This clonotype was counted between two and nine times. The chain has TRBV7-6 and TRBJ2-2, with D tentatively TRBD2 (6 bases). The length of the CDR3 is 16 residues. The V gene's germline CDR1 is SGHVS and CDR2 FNYEAQ. V lost 3 bases and J 6 bases, leaving 17 bases between the germline ends. CDR3 bases: TGTGCCAGCAGCTTGGGGGACTCCGGAACGGCCGGGGAGCTGTTTTTT. Protein sequence: CASSLGDSGTAGELFF.

This clonotype rates as medium-sized. V gene TRBV7-2 combines with J gene TRBJ2-1, with D maybe TRBD2 (5 bases). Between the trimmed V and J ends, which lost 1 base and 4 bases, there was a span of 11 bases. Germline V CDR1 and CDR2: SGHTA, FQGNSA. The CDR3 length is 15 residues. The CDR3 nucleotides read TGTGCCAGCAGCTTAGGAGCTAGCCCATACAATGAGCAGTTCTTC. This codes for CASSLGASPYNEQFF.

Points on this clonotype: One end of the junction does not line up with germline, which may come from a read error. The rearrangement links TRBV7-9 to TRBJ2-5, with D possibly being TRBD2 (5 bases). The CDR3 sequence is 11 residues long. CDR1 is SEHNR, CDR2 FQNEAQ, per germline (reference sequence). The CDR3 reads CASSSERVLIF. The CDR3, as DNA: TGTGCCAGCAGCTCAGAGAGGGTACTAATCTTC. Variable domain in full (rest from reference TRBV7-9 and TRBJ2-5): DTGVSQNPRHKITKRGQNVTFRCDPISEHNRLYWYRQTLGQGPEFLTYFQNEAQLEKSRLLSDRFSAERPKGSFSTLEIQRTEQGDSAMYLCASSSERVLIFGPGTRLLVL.

V is TRBV9 and J is TRBJ2-1; possible D gene TRBD1, 6 bases. Germline V gene sequence: CDR1 SGDLS, CDR2 YYNGEE. The CDR3 has 16 residues. Deletions cut 0 bases from V and 7 bases from J, with 17 bases between. CDR3 nucleotides: TGTGCCAGCAGCGTAGAACTTTCAGGGGTGATTAATGAGCAGTTCTTC. Amino acids: CASSVELSGVINEQFF.

CDR3 sequence: CASSWGTGNTEAFF. The CDR3 nucleotides read TGTGCCAGCAGCTGGGGGACAGGGAACACTGAAGCTTTCTTT. J is TRBJ1-1 and V is TRBV11-1, with 8 bases aligning to TRBD1. The trim removed 4 bases at V and 1 base at J, leaving 2 bases unmatched. This CDR3 is 14 amino acids long. CDR1 SGHAT and CDR2 FQDESV come from the germline V gene (reference sequence).

This clonotype was counted ten times or more. The chain has TRBV10-3 and TRBJ2-1; 7 nucleotides agree with TRBD1. The CDR3 totals 13 residues. Losses at the gene ends were 6 bases for V and 5 bases for J; bases not matched to a gene: 4. The germline CDR1 and CDR2 sequences are ENHRY and SYGVKD. DNA of the CDR3: TGTGCCATCAGGGGACAGCCTGACAATGAGCAGTTCTTC. Translating gives CAIRGQPDNEQFF.

The V and J genes are TRBV9 and TRBJ1-6, with D perhaps TRBD1 (5 bases). Trimming stripped 5 bases from V and 3 bases from J, with 12 bases between. The CDR3 sequence is 15 residues long. Per the germline V gene, CDR1 is SGDLS and CDR2 is YYNGEE. This CDR3 reads CASSTGDGYNSPLHF. DNA of the CDR3: TGTGCCAGCAGTACTGGGGACGGCTATAATTCACCCCTCCACTTT.

V usage is TRBV6-5 and J usage is TRBJ2-6; tentative D call: TRBD1 (5 bases). The V gene's germline CDR1 is MNHEY and CDR2 SVGAGI. This CDR3 contains 16 residues. V was trimmed by 6 bases and J by 2 bases, leaving 14 bases between them. CDR3 protein: CASSRQPGPGANVLTF. CDR3 bases: TGTGCCAGCAGCCGACAACCAGGGCCTGGGGCCAACGTCCTGACTTTC.